This T cell receptor beta chain was captured in a study of cytomegalovirus exposure and HLA in healthy donors (dated by TCRdb to 2016 to 2017). Study-level background: According to a later analysis, one platform produced both the 100 to 150 validation repertoires and the 720 or so repertoires of the first cohort. The study aimed to test whether cataloging public T cell receptors could reveal signatures of past pathogen exposure. In addition to the first cohort of roughly 670 subjects, a separate validation cohort of around 110 different subjects was used. To predict cytomegalovirus infection status, the study combined high-throughput TCR immunosequencing, statistical association of individual TCRs with disease status, and machine learning. Findings and caveats that apply to the study as a whole: The classifier was reported to diagnose cytomegalovirus status with high specificity and sensitivity in both the original cohort and the validation cohort. The authors suggested that the approach could potentially be extended to other disease states and immunological phenotypes. The validation cohort had no HLA typing available for a later analysis, so co-occurrence within that cohort was assessed over all 120 or so repertoires. While some public TCRs were present in many individuals, most TCR sequences turned up only very rarely across donors. In a later analysis, TCRs clustered in the first cohort were found to also tend to co-occur in the approximately 120 validation repertoires, with 85% to 95% of cluster scores above 0. In the study, around 150 TCR beta chains were listed as associated with cytomegalovirus. In vitro tests confirmed that three of the cytomegalovirus-associated TCR beta chains recognize cytomegalovirus antigens.

The library was produced with the immunoSEQ multiplex PCR assay. As for how the authors treated the data: A statistical classification framework was built to diagnose cytomegalovirus status from the catalog of TCR beta chain sequences. Entries here come from immuneACCESS through TCRdb and include only in-frame sequences with V and J called. Some clones fail to appear in such tables; in the studies checked, an unresolved V gene covers under half of the shortfall, and the cause of the remainder is unknown. V and J calls plus clone size are reproduced from that table; the DNA served to infer D and trimming. Recorded for this sample are 150,000 to 200,000 clones; over 65% of them occurred a single time. The top ten hold 6% to 9% of the sample. Separate from the approximately 690-subject first cohort, the validation cohort of 95 to 150 subjects was the group to which the donors belonged. For this clone: Its antigen is currently not known. Nothing much larger sits one base from this clone, and base qualities are not available.

The sequence was collected from a man aged 18 to 29 in good health and CMV-seropositive. Material for sequencing was PBMCs.

The bases are TGCAGCGGGCGTGTAGCGGGAGCCGGGGAGCTGTTTTTT. This sequence encodes CSGRVAGAGELFF. The rearranged segments are TRBV29-1 and TRBJ2-2; 9 of the junction bases match TRBD2. The CDR3 sequence holds 13 residues, the cysteine and phenylalanine included. Of all the DNA, just the CDR3 is kept, 39 bases in frame from base 1. The germline V gene yields SQVTM for CDR1 and ANQGSEA for CDR2. V and J are trimmed by 7 bases and 6 bases, and the gene matches miss 6 bases of the junction.